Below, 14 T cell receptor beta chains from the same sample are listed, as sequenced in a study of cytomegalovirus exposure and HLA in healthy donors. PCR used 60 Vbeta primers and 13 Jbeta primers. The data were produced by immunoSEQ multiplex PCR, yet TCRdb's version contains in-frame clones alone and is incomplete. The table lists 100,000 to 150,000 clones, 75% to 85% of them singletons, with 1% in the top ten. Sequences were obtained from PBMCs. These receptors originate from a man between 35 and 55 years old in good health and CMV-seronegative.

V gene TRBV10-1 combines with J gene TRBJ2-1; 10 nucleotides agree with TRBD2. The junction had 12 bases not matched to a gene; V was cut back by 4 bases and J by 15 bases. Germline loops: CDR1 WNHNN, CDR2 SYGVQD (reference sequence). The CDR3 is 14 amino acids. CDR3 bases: TGCGCCAGCAGTGGTAGCTTGCTAGCGGGAGTTTTGTTCTTC. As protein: CASSGSLLAGVLFF.

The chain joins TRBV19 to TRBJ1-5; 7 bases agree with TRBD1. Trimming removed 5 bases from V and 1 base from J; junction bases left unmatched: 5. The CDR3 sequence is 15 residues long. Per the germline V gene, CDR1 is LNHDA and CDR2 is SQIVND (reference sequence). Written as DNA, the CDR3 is TGTGCCAGTAGTGGACAGGCAGACAGCAATCAGCCCCAGCATTTT. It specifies CASSGQADSNQPQHF. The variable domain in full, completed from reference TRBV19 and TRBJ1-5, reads DGGITQSPKYLFRKEGQNVTLSCEQNLNHDAMYWYRQDPGQGLRLIYYSQIVNDFQKGDIAEGYSVSREKKESFPLTVTSAQKNPTAFYLCASSGQADSNQPQHFGDGTRLSIL.

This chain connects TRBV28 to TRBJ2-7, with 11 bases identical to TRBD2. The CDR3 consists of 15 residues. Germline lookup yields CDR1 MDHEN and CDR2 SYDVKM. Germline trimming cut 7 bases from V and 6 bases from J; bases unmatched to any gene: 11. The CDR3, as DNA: TGTGCCAGCACTTCAATAGCGGGAGGGTGGTCCGAGCAGTACTTC. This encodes CASTSIAGGWSEQYF.

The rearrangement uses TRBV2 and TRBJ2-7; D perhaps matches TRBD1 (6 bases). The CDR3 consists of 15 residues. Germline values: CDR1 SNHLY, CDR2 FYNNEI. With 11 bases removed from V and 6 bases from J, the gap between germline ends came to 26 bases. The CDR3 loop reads CAVTTGQGGTREQYF. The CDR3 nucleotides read TGTGCCGTAACAACGGGGCAAGGGGGAACTCGCGAGCAGTACTTC.

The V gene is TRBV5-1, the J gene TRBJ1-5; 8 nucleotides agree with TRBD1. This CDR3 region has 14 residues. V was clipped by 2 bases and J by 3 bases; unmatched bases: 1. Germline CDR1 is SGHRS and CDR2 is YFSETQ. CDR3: CASSLQGDNQPQHF. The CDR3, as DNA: TGCGCCAGCAGCTTACAGGGGGACAATCAGCCCCAGCATTTT.

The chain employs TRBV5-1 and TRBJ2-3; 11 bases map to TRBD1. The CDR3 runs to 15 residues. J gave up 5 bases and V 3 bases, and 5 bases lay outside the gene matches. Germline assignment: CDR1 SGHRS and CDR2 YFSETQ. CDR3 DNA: TGCGCCAGCAGCTCGGGACAGGGGGTAGAAGATACGCAGTATTTT. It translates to CASSSGQGVEDTQYF. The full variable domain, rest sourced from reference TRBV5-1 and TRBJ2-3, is KAGVTQTPRYLIKTRGQQVTLSCSPISGHRSVSWYQQTPGQGLQFLFEYFSETQRNKGNFPGRFSGRQFSNSRSEMNVSTLELGDSALYLCASSSGQGVEDTQYFGPGTRLTVL.

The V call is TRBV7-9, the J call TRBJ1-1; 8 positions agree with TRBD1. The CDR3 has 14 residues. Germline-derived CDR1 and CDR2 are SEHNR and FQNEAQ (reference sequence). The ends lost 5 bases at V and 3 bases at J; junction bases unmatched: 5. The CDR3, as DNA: TGTGCCAGCAGCCGCCTGGACAGGGACACTGAAGCTTTCTTT. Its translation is CASSRLDRDTEAFF.

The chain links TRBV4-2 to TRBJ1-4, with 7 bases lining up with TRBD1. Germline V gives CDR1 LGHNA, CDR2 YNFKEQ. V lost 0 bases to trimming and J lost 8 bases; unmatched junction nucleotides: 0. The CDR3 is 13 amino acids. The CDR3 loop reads CASSQEGGEKLFF. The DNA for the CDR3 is TGTGCCAGCAGCCAAGAAGGGGGCGAAAAACTGTTTTTT.

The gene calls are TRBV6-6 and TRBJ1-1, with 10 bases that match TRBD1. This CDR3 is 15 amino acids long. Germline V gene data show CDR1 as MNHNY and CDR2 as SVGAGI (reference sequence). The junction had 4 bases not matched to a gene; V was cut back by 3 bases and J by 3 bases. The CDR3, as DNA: TGTGCCAGCAGTTATGCCGGGACAGGGGACACTGAAGCTTTCTTT. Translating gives CASSYAGTGDTEAFF.

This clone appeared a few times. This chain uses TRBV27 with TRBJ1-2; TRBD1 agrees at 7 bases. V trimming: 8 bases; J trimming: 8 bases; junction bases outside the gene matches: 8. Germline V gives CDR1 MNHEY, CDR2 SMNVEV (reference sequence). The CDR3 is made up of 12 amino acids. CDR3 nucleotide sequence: TGTGCCAGCGGATACAGGGGAGACGGCTACACCTTC. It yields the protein CASGYRGDGYTF.

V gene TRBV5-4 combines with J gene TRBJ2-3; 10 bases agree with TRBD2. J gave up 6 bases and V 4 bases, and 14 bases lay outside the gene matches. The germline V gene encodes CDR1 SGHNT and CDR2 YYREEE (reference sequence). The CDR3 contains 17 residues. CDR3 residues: CASSAGGLAYNVDTQYF. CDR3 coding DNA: TGTGCCAGCAGCGCGGGGGGACTAGCGTATAATGTGGATACGCAGTATTTT.

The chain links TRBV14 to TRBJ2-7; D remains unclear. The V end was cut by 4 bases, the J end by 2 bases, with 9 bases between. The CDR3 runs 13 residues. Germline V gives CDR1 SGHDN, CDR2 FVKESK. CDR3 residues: CASSPPGPYEQYF. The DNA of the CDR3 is TGTGCCAGCAGCCCGCCTGGGCCCTACGAGCAGTACTTC.

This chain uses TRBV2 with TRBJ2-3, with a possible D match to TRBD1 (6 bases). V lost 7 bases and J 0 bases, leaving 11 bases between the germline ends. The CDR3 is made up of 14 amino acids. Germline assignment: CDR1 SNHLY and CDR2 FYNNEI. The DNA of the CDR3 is TGTGCCAGCACCAGGACAGCTAGCACAGATACGCAGTATTTT. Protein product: CASTRTASTDTQYF.

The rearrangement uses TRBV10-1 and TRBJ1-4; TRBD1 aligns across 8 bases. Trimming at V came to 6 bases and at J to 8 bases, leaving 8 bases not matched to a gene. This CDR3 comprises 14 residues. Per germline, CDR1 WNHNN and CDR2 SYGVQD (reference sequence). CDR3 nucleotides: TGCGCCAGCAGCGAGGGACAGGTCGGGGAAAAACTGTTTTTT. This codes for CASSEGQVGEKLFF.